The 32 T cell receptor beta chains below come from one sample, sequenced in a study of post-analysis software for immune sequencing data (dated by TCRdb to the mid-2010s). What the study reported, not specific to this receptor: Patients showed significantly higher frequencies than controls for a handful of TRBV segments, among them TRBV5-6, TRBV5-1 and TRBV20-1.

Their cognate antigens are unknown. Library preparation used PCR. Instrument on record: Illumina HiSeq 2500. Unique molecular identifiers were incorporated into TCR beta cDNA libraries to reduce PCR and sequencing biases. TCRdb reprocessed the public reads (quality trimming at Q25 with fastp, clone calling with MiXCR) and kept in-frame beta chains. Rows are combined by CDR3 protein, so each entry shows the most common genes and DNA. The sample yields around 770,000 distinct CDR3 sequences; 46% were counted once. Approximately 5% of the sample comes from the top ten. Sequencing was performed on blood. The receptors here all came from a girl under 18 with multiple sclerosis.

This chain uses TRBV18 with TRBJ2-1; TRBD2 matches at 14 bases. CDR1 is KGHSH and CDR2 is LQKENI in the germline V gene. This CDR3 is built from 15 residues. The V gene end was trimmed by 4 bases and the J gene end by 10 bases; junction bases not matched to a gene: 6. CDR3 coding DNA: TGTGCCAGCTCACGGGGACTAGCGGGAGCGGCCGAGCAGTTCTTC. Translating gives CASSRGLAGAAEQFF.

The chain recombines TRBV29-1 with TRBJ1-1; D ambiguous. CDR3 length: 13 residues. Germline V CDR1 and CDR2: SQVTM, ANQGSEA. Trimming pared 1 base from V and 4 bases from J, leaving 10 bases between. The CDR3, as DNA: TGCAGCGTTGAAGGAAGGGAGGGCACTGAAGCTTTCTTT. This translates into CSVEGREGTEAFF.

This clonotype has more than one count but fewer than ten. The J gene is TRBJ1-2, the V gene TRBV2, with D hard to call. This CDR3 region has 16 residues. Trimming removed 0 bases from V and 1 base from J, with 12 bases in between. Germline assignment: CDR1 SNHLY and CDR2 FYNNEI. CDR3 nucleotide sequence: TGTGCCAGCAGTGAAGCTGCGGGAACGCTTAACTATGGCTACACCTTC. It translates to CASSEAAGTLNYGYTF. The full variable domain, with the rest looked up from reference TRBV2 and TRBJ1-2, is EPEVTQTPSHQVTQMGQEVILRCVPISNHLYFYWYRQILGQKVEFLVSFYNNEISEKSEIFDDQFSVERPDGSNFTLKIRSTKLEDSAMYFCASSEAAGTLNYGYTFGSGTRLTVV.

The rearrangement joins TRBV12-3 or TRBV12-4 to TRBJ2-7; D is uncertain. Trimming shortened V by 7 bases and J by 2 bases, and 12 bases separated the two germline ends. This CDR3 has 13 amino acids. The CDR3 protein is CASKGDAAYEQYF. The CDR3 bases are TGTGCCAGCAAGGGTGATGCGGCCTACGAGCAGTACTTC.

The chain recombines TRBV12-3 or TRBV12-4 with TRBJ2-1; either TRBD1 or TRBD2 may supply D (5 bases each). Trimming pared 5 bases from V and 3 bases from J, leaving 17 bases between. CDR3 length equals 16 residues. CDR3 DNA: TGTGCCAGCAGTGCCGGGACGACCCTATTCTACAATGAGCAGTTCTTC. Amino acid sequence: CASSAGTTLFYNEQFF.

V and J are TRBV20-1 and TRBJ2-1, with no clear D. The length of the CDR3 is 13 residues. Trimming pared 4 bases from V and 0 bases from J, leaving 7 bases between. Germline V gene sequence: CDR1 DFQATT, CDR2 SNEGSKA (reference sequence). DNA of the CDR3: TGCAGTGCTAAGTGGAACTCCTACAATGAGCAGTTCTTC. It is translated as CSAKWNSYNEQFF.

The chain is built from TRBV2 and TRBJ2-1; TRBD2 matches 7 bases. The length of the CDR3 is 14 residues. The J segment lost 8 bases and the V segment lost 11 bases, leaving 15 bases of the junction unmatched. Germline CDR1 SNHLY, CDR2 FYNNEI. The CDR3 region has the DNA TGTGCCTTCCACAAACCGGGAGGATTTGATGAGCAGTTCTTC. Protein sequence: CAFHKPGGFDEQFF.

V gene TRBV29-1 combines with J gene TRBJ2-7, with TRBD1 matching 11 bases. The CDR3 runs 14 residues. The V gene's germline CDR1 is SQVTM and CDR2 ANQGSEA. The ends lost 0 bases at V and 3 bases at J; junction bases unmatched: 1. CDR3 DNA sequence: TGCAGCGTTGAAGAGGGGACAGGGGGCTACGAGCAGTACTTC. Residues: CSVEEGTGGYEQYF.

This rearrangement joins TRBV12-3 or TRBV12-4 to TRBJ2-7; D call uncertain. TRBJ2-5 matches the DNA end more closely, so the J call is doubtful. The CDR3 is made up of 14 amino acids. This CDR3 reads CASSLSTSQETQYF. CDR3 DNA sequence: TGTGCCAGCAGTTTATCGACCTCTCAAGAGACCCAGTACTTC.

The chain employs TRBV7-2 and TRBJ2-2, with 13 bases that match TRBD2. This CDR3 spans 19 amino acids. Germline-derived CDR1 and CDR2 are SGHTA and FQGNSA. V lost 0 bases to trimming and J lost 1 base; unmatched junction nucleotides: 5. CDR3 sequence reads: CASSLAGLAGKRNTGELFF. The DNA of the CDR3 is TGTGCCAGCAGCTTAGCGGGACTAGCGGGAAAACGGAACACCGGGGAGCTGTTTTTT.

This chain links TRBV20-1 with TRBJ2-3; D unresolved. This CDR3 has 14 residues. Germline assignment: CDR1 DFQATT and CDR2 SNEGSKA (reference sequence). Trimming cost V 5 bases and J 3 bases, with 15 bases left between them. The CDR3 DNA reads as TGCAGTGCTCAGAGCGCCCCCGGGACAGATACGCAGTATTTT. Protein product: CSAQSAPGTDTQYF.

The CDR3 region is CASSLAGSQATQYF. The DNA for the CDR3 is TGTGCCAGCAGCTTGGCGGGGTCTCAGGCGACCCAGTACTTC. The chain recombines TRBV5-6 with TRBJ2-5; D perhaps matches TRBD2 (5 bases). Between the trimmed V and J ends, which lost 0 bases and 7 bases, there was a span of 13 bases. The CDR3 runs 14 residues. The germline CDR1 and CDR2 sequences are SGHDT and YYEEEE. The full variable domain, completed using reference TRBV5-6 and TRBJ2-5, is DAGVTQSPTHLIKTRGQQVTLRCSPKSGHDTVSWYQQALGQGPQFIFQYYEEEERQRGNFPDRFSGHQFPNYSSELNVNALLLGDSALYLCASSLAGSQATQYFGPGTRLLVL.

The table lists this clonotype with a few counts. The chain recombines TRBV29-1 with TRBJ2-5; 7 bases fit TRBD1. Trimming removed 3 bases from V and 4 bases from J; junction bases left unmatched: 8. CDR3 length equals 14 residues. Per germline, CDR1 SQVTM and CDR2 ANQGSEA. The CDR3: CSVDTGTVTETQYF. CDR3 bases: TGCAGCGTTGACACCGGGACAGTGACAGAGACCCAGTACTTC.

CDR3 amino acids: CASSPVRGGQSQYF. The CDR3 DNA reads as TGTGCCAGCAGCCCGGTACGTGGGGGACAGTCGCAGTATTTT. V gene TRBV3-1 combines with J gene TRBJ2-3; 7 nucleotides match TRBD1. Germline V CDR1 and CDR2: LGHDT, YNNKEL (reference sequence). V lost 4 bases and J lost 10; bases outside the gene matches: 11. The CDR3 spans 14 residues.

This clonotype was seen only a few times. The CDR3 loop reads CASSPPRTEDTQYF. The CDR3 nucleotides read TGCGCCAGCAGCCCCCCCCGGACAGAAGATACGCAGTATTTT. The rearrangement uses TRBV5-1 and TRBJ2-3; possible D gene TRBD1, 6 bases. This CDR3 region has 14 residues. Germline lookup yields CDR1 SGHRS and CDR2 YFSETQ. The V and J ends lost 4 bases and 5 bases respectively, with 14 bases between them.

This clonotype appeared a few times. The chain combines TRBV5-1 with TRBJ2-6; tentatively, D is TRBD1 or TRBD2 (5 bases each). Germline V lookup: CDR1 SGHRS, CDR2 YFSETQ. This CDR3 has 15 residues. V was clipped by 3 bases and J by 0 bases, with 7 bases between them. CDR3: CASSWGSSGANVLTF. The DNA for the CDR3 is TGCGCCAGCAGCTGGGGGAGCTCTGGGGCCAACGTCCTGACTTTC.

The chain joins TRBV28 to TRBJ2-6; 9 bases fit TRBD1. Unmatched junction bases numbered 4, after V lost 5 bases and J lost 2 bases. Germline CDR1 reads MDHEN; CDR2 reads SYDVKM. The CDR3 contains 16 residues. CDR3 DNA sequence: TGTGCCAGCAGTCACAGGACAGGGGCTGGGGCCAACGTCCTGACTTTC. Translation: CASSHRTGAGANVLTF.

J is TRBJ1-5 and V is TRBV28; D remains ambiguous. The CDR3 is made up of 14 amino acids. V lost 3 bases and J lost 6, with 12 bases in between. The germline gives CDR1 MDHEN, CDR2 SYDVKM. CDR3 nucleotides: TGTGCCAGCAGTTTTAGGCAGGCTCGTCAGCCCCAGCATTTT. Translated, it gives CASSFRQARQPQHF. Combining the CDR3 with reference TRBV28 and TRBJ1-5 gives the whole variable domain DVKVTQSSRYLVKRTGEKVFLECVQDMDHENMFWYRQDPGLGLRLIYFSYDVKMKEKGDIPEGYSVSREKKERFSLILESASTNQTSMYLCASSFRQARQPQHFGDGTRLSIL.

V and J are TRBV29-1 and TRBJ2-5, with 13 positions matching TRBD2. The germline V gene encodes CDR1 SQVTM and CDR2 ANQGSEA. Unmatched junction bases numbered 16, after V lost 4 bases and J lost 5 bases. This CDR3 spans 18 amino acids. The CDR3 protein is CSVGAPGLAGSLGETQYF. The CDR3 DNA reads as TGCAGCGTTGGGGCTCCGGGACTAGCGGGATCATTGGGGGAGACCCAGTACTTC.

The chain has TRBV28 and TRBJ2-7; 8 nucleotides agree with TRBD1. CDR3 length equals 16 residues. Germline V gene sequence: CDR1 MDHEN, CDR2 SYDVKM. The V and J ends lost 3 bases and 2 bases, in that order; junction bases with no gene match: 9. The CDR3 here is CASSLPTGGGPYEQYF. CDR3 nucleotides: TGTGCCAGCAGTTTGCCTACAGGGGGAGGACCCTACGAGCAGTACTTC.

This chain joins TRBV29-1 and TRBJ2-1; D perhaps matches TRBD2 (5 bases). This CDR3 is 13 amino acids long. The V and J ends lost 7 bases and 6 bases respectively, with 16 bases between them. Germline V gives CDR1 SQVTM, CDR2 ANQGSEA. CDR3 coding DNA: TGCAGCGGCGAGGGCGGTGCGGGCAATGAGCAGTTCTTC. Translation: CSGEGGAGNEQFF.

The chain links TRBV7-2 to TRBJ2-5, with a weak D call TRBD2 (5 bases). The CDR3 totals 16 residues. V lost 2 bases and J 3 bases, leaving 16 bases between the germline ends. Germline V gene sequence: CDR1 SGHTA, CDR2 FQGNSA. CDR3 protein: CASSLPRGIREETQYF. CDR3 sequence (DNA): TGTGCCAGCAGCTTACCCCGGGGAATAAGAGAAGAGACCCAGTACTTC.

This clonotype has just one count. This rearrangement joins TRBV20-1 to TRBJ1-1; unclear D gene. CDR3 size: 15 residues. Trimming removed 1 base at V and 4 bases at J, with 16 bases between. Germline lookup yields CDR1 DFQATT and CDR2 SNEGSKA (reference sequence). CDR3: CSARGNVARGTEAFF. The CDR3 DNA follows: TGCAGTGCTAGAGGGAACGTGGCTCGGGGCACTGAAGCTTTCTTT.

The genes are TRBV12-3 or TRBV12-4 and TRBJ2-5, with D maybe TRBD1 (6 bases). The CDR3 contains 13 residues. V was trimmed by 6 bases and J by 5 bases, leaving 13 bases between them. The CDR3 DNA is TGTGCCAGCAGACACAGGGTCGGGGAGACCCAGTACTTC. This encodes CASRHRVGETQYF.

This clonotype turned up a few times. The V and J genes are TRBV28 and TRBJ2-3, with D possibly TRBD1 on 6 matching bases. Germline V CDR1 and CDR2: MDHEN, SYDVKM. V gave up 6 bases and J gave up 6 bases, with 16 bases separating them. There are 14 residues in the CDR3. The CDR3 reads CASRFGQWLDTQYF. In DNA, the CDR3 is TGTGCCAGCAGGTTTGGACAGTGGTTGGATACGCAGTATTTT.

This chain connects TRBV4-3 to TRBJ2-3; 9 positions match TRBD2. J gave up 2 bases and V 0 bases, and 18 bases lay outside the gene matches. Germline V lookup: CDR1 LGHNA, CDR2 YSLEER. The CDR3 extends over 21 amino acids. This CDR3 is CASSQDARGRANFQHTDTQYF. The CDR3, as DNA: TGCGCCAGCAGCCAAGACGCCCGCGGGAGGGCAAACTTTCAACACACAGATACGCAGTATTTT.

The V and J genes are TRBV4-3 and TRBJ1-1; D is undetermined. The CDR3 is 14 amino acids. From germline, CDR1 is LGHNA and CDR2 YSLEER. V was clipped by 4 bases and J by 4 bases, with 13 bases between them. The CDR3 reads CASSPGLEGTEAFF. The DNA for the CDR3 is TGCGCCAGCAGCCCGGGCCTCGAGGGCACTGAAGCTTTCTTT.

The CDR3 spells CASSPGILAKNIQYF. The CDR3 DNA is TGCGCCAGCAGCCCCGGGATCCTAGCCAAAAACATTCAGTACTTC. The chain uses TRBV4-3 and TRBJ2-4, with D maybe TRBD2 (5 bases). This CDR3 region has 15 residues. Trimming cost V 4 bases and J 0 bases, with 10 bases left between them. Germline-derived CDR1 and CDR2 are LGHNA and YSLEER.

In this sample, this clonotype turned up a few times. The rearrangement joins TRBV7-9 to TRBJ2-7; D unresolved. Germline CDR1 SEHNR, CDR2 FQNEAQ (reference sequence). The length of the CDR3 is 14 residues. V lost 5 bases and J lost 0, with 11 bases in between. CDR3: CASSPAVSSYEQYF. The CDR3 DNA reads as TGTGCCAGCAGCCCCGCGGTCAGCTCCTACGAGCAGTACTTC.

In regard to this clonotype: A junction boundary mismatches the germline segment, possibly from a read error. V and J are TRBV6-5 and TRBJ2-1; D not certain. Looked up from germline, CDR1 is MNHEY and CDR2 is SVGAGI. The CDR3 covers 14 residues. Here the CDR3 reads CASSVYGPYNGQFF. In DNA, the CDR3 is TGTGCCAGCAGTGTCTACGGCCCCTACAATGGGCAGTTCTTC.

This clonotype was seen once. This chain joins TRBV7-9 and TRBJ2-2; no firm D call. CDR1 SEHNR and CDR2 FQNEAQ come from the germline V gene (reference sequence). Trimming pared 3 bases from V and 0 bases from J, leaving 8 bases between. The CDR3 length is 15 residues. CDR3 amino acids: CASSFLATNTGELFF. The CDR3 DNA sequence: TGTGCCAGCAGCTTCTTAGCCACGAACACCGGGGAGCTGTTTTTT.

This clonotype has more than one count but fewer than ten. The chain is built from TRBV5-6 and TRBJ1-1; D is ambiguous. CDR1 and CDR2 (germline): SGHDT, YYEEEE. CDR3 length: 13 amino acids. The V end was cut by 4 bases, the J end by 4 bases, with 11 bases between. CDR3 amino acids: CASSRHRGTEAFF. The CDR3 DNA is TGTGCCAGCAGCCGACATCGGGGCACTGAAGCTTTCTTT. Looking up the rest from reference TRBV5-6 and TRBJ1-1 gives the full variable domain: DAGVTQSPTHLIKTRGQQVTLRCSPKSGHDTVSWYQQALGQGPQFIFQYYEEEERQRGNFPDRFSGHQFPNYSSELNVNALLLGDSALYLCASSRHRGTEAFFGQGTRLTVV.